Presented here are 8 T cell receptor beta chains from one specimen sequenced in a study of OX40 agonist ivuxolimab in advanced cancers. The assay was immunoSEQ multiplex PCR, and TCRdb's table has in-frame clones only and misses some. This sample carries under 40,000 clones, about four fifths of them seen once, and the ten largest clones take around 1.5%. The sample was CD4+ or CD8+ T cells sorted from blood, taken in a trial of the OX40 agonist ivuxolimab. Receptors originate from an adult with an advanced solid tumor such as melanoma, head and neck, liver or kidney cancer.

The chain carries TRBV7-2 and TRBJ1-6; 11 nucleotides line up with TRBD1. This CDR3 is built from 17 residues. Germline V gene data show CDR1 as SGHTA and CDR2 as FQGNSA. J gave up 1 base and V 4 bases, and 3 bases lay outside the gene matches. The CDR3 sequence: CASSSGTGGSYNSPLHF. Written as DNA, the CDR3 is TGTGCCAGCAGCTCCGGGACAGGGGGGTCCTATAATTCACCCCTCCACTTT.

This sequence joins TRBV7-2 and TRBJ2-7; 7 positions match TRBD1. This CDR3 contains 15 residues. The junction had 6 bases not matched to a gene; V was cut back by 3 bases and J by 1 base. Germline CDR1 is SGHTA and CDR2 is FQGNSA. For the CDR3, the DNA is TGTGCCAGCAGCTTGAGGACAGGACTTTCCTACGAGCAGTACTTC. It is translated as CASSLRTGLSYEQYF. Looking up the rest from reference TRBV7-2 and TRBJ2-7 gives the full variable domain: GAGVSQSPSNKVTEKGKDVELRCDPISGHTALYWYRQSLGQGLEFLIYFQGNSAPDKSGLPSDRFSAERTGGSVSTLTIQRTQQEDSAVYLCASSLRTGLSYEQYFGPGTRLTVT.

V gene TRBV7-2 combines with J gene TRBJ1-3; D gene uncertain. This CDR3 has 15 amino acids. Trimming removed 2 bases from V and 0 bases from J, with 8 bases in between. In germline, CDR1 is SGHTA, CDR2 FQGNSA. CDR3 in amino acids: CASSLLSSSGNTIYF. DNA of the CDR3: TGTGCCAGCAGCTTACTTAGCTCCTCTGGAAACACCATATATTTT.

This CDR3 reads CASSLAAGGREQFF. CDR3 bases: TGTGCCAGCAGCTTAGCGGCGGGGGGGCGTGAGCAGTTCTTC. This chain connects TRBV7-9 to TRBJ2-1, with 9 bases identical to TRBD2. V was pared by 0 bases and J by 9 bases, with 3 bases of the junction left unmatched. The CDR3 covers 14 residues. Germline V gene lookup returns CDR1 SEHNR and CDR2 FQNEAQ (reference sequence).

The DNA of the CDR3 is TGCAGCGTAGGGTCGGGGCAGCACACCGGGGAGCTGTTTTTT. Its translation: CSVGSGQHTGELFF. The chain has TRBV29-1 and TRBJ2-2; D may correspond to TRBD1 or TRBD2 (5 bases each). This CDR3 contains 14 residues. Germline CDR1 is SQVTM and CDR2 is ANQGSEA. The V end lost 6 bases, the J end lost 3 bases, and 14 bases lay between the germline ends.

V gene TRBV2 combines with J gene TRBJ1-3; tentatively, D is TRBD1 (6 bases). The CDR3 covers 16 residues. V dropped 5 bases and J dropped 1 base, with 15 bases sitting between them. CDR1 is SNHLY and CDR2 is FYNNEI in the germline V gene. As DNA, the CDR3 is TGTGCCAGCAGTATAGAATCCGGGACATCTGGAAACACCATATATTTT. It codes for CASSIESGTSGNTIYF.

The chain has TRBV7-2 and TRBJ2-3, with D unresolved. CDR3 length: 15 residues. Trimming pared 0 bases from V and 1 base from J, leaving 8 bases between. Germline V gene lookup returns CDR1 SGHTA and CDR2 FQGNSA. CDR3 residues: CASSLAVVRTDTQYF. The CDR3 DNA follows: TGTGCCAGCAGCTTAGCCGTGGTTCGCACAGATACGCAGTATTTT.

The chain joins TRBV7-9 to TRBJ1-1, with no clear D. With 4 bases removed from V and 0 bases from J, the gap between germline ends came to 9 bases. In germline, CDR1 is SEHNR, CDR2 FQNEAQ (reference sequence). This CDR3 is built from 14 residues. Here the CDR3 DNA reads TGTGCCAGCAGCTCAAATAACATGAACACTGAAGCTTTCTTT. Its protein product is CASSSNNMNTEAFF. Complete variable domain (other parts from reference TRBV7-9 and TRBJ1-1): DTGVSQNPRHKITKRGQNVTFRCDPISEHNRLYWYRQTLGQGPEFLTYFQNEAQLEKSRLLSDRFSAERPKGSFSTLEIQRTEQGDSAMYLCASSSNNMNTEAFFGQGTRLTVV.